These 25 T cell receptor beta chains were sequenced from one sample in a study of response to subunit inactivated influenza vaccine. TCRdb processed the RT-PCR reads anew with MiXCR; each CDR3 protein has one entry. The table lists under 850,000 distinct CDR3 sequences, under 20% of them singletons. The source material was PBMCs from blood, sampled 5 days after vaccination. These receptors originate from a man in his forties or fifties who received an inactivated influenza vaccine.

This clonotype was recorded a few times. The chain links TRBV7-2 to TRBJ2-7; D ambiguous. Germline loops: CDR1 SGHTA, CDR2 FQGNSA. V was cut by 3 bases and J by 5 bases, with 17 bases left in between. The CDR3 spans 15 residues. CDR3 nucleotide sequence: TGTGCCAGCAGCTTGGGCCCAGGCCTAGAACACGAGCAGTACTTC. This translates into CASSLGPGLEHEQYF. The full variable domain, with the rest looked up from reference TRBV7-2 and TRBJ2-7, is GAGVSQSPSNKVTEKGKDVELRCDPISGHTALYWYRQSLGQGLEFLIYFQGNSAPDKSGLPSDRFSAERTGGSVSTLTIQRTQQEDSAVYLCASSLGPGLEHEQYFGPGTRLTVT.

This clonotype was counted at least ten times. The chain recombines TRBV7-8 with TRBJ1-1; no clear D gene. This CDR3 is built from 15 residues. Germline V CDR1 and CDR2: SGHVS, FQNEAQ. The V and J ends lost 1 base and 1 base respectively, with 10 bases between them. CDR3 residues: CASSLVEERNTEAFF. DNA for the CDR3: TGTGCCAGCAGCTTAGTGGAAGAAAGGAACACTGAAGCTTTCTTT.

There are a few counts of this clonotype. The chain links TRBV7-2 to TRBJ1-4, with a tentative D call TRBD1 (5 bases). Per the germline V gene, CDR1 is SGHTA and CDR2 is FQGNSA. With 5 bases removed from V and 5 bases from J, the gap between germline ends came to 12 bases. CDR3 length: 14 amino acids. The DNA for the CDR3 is TGTGCCAGCAGCCCCCTGGGACCCAATGAAAAACTGTTTTTT. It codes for CASSPLGPNEKLFF.

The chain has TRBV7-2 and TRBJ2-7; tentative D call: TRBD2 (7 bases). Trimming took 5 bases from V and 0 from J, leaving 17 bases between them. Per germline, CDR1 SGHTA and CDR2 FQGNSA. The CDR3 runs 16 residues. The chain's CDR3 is CASSPQGGGISYEQYF. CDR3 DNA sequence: TGTGCCAGCAGCCCCCAGGGAGGGGGGATCTCCTACGAGCAGTACTTC.

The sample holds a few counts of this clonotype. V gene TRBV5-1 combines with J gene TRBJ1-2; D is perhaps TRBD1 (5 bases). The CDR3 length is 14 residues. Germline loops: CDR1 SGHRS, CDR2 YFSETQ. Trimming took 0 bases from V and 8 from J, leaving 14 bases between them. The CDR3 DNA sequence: TGCGCCAGCAGCTTGGGGGGCGAGCGGCTAGGCTACACCTTC. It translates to CASSLGGERLGYTF.

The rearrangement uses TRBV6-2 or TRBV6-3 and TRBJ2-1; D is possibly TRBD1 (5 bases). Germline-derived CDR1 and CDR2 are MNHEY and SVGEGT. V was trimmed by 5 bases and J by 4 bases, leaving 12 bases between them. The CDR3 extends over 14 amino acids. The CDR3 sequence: CASSRGNAYNEQFF. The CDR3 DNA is TGTGCCAGCAGTAGGGGCAATGCATACAATGAGCAGTTCTTC.

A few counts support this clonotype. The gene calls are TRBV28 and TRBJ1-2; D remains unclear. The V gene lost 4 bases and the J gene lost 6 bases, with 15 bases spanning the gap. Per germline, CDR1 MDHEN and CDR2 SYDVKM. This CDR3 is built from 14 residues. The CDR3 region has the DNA TGTGCCAGCAGTTCCCCCCGGGTTCCCAATGGCTACACCTTC. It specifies CASSSPRVPNGYTF.

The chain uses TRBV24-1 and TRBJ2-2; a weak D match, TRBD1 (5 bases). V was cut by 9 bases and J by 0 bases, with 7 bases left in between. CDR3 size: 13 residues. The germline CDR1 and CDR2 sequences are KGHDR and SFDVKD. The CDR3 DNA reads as TGTGCCACCGAGGACACGAACACCGGGGAGCTGTTTTTT. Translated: CATEDTNTGELFF.

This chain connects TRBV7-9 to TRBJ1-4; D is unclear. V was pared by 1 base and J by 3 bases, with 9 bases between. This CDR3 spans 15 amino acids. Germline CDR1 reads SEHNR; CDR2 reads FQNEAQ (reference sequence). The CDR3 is CASSLGVQPNEKLFF. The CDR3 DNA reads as TGTGCCAGCAGCTTAGGGGTACAGCCTAATGAAAAACTGTTTTTT.

The DNA of the CDR3 is TGTGCCAGCAGGGGACAGGGGGCGGCAGGGGCCAACGTCCTGACTTTC. This gives the protein CASRGQGAAGANVLTF. The V gene is TRBV6-1, the J gene TRBJ2-6, with 12 bases fitting TRBD1. The CDR3 runs 16 residues. CDR1 MNHNS and CDR2 SASEGT come from the germline V gene. V trimming: 6 bases; J trimming: 4 bases; junction bases outside the gene matches: 4.

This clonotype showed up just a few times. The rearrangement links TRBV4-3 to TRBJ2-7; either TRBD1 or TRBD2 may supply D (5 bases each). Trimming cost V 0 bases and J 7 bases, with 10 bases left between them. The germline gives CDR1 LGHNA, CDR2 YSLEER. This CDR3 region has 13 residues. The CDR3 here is CASSQDEGREQYF. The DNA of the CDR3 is TGCGCCAGCAGCCAAGACGAGGGGCGGGAGCAGTACTTC.

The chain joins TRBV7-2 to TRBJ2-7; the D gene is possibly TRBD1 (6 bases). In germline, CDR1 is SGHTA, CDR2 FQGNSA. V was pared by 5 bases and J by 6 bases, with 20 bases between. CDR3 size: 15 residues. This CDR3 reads CASSPMQGGAGEQYF. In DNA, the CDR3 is TGTGCCAGCAGCCCAATGCAAGGGGGTGCTGGCGAGCAGTACTTC.

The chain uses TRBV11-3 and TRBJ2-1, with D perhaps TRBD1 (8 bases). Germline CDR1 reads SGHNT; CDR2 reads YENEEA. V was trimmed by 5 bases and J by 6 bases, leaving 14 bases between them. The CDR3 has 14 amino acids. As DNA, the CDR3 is TGTGCCAGCAGCCCGGGGGGACAGGTCAATGAGCAGTTCTTC. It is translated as CASSPGGQVNEQFF.

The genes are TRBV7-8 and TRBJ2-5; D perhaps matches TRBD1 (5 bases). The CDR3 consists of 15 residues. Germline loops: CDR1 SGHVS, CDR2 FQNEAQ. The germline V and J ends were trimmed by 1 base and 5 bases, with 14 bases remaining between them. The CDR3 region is CASSLGVGRRETQYF. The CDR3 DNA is TGTGCCAGCAGCTTAGGTGTGGGGCGAAGGGAGACCCAGTACTTC.

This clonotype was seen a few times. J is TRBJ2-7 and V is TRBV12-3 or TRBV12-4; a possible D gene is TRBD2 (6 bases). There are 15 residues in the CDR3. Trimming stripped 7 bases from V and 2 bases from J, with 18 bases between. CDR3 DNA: TGTGCCAGCACGTCGCTATTGGCGGGAACCTACGAGCAGTACTTC. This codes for CASTSLLAGTYEQYF.

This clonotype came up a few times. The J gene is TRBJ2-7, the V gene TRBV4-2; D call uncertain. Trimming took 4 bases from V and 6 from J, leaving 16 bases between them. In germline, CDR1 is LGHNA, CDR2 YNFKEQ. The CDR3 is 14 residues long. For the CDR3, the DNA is TGTGCCAGCAGCCCTAGGGCAGCCGACGTCGAGCAGTACTTC. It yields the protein CASSPRAADVEQYF.

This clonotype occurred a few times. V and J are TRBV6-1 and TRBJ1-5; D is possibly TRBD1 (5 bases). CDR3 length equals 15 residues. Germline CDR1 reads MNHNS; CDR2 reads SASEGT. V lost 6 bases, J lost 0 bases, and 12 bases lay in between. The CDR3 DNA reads TGTGCCAGCAGGCCGACAGATTATAGCAATCAGCCCCAGCATTTT. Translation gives CASRPTDYSNQPQHF.

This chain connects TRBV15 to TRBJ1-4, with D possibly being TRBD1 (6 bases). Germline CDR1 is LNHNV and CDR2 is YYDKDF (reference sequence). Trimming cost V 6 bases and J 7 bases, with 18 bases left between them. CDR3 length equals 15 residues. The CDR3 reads CATSKMGQGSEKLFF. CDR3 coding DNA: TGTGCCACCAGTAAAATGGGGCAGGGGTCTGAAAAACTGTTTTTT.

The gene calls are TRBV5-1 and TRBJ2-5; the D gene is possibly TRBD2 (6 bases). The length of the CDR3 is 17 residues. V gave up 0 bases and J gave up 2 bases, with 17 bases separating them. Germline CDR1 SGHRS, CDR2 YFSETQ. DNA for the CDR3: TGCGCCAGCAGCTTGGGTGGGACTGAAGCACAGCAAGAGACCCAGTACTTC. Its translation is CASSLGGTEAQQETQYF. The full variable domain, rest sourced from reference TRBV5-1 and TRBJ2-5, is KAGVTQTPRYLIKTRGQQVTLSCSPISGHRSVSWYQQTPGQGLQFLFEYFSETQRNKGNFPGRFSGRQFSNSRSEMNVSTLELGDSALYLCASSLGGTEAQQETQYFGPGTRLLVL.

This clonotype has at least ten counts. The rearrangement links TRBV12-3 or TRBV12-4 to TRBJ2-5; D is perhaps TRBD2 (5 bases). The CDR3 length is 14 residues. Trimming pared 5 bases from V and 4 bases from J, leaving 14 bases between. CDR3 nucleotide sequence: TGTGCCAGCAGTCACGGGATTCGGCGAGAGACCCAGTACTTC. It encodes CASSHGIRRETQYF.

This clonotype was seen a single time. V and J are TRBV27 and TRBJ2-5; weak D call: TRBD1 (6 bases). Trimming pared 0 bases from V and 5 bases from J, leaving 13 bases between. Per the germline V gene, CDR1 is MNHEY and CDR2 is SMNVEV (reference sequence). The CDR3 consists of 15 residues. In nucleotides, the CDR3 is TGTGCCAGCAGTTTATCTTGGGGGCTCGGGGAGACCCAGTACTTC. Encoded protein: CASSLSWGLGETQYF.

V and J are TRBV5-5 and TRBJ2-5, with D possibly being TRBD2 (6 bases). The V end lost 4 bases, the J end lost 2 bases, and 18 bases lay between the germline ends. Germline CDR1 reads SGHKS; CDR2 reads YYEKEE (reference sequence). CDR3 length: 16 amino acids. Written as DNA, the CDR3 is TGTGCCAGCAGCCCCTATATAGGTGGGGGGCAAGAGACCCAGTACTTC. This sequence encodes CASSPYIGGGQETQYF.

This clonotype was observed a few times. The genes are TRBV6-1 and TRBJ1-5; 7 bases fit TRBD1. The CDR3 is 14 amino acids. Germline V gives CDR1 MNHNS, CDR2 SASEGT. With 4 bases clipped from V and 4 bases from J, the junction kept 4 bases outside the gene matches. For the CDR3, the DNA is TGTGCCAGCAGTGTTGGGACAGCAAATCAGCCCCAGCATTTT. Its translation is CASSVGTANQPQHF.

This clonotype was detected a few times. CDR3 sequence reads: CASSYADSGNYGYTF. The CDR3 nucleotides read TGTGCCAGCAGCTACGCGGACAGCGGTAACTATGGCTACACCTTC. This rearrangement joins TRBV7-6 to TRBJ1-2; tentatively, D is TRBD1 (6 bases). The V gene lost 4 bases and the J gene lost 1 base, with 13 bases spanning the gap. CDR1 and CDR2 (germline): SGHVS, FNYEAQ. The CDR3 length is 15 residues.

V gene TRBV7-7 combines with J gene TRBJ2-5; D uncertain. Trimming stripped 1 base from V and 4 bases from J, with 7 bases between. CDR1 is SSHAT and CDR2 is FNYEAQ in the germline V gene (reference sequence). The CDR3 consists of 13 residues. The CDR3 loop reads CASSLDSRETQYF. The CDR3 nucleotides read TGTGCCAGCAGCTTAGATTCGCGAGAGACCCAGTACTTC. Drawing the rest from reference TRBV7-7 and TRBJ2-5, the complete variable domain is GAGVSQSPRYKVTKRGQDVTLRCDPISSHATLYWYQQALGQGPEFLTYFNYEAQPDKSGLPSDRFSAERPEGSISTLTIQRTEQRDSAMYRCASSLDSRETQYFGPGTRLLVL.